This T cell receptor (beta chain) was obtained from a study of T cell changes during pregnancy in multiple sclerosis. Profiled with immunoSEQ multiplex PCR; TCRdb holds only in-frame clones, not every one. The sample consists of 70,000 to 95,000 clones, around 89% of them appearing once. CDR3 size: 15 residues. Germline-derived CDR1 and CDR2 are SGHRS and YFSETQ. Trimming took 3 bases from V and 1 from J, leaving 13 bases between them. The receptor's source is a female donor with multiple sclerosis, enrolled in a pregnancy study. Sequenced material: peripheral blood, taken before pregnancy. This chain joins TRBV5-1 and TRBJ1-1; the D gene is possibly TRBD1 (5 bases). The CDR3 protein is CASSSQGSRNTEAFF. The CDR3 DNA reads TGCGCCAGCAGCTCGCAGGGCTCTCGGAACACTGAAGCTTTCTTT.